Listed below are T cell receptor beta chains from one sample, sequenced in a study of OX40 agonist ivuxolimab in advanced cancers. The repertoire was sequenced with immunoSEQ multiplex PCR; TCRdb's copy has only in-frame clones and lacks some. The sample includes about 35,000 clones, about 83% seen only once; the top ten take approximately 2%. The sequencing here drew on CD4+ or CD8+ T cells sorted from blood, taken in a trial of the OX40 agonist ivuxolimab. These receptor sequences come from an adult with an advanced solid tumor such as melanoma, head and neck, liver or kidney cancer. CDR3s include the opening cysteine and the closing phenylalanine or tryptophan. The D gene is left open where the match is weak. Only some rows state a clone size, as once, few, many or a class for expanded clones.

D gene: TRBD2; V gene: TRBV19; J gene: TRBJ2-7; clone size: NA; CDR3 DNA: TGTGCCACCTCGCCTAGCGGGACTACGGTGAGGTACTTC; CDR3 protein: CATSPSGTTVRYF
D gene: TRBD1; V gene: TRBV19; J gene: TRBJ1-6; clone size: NA; CDR3 DNA: TGTGCCAGTAGTATCAGGGACAGATCACCCCTCCACTTT; CDR3 protein: CASSIRDRSPLHF
D gene: NA; V gene: TRBV9; J gene: TRBJ2-3; clone size: NA; CDR3 DNA: NA; CDR3 protein: CASSVGPGPPDTQYF
D gene: NA; V gene: TRBV5-6; J gene: TRBJ2-5; clone size: NA; CDR3 DNA: TGTGCCAGCAGCTCGCTTCTGGAGACCCAGTACTTC; CDR3 protein: CASSSLLETQYF
D gene: NA; V gene: TRBV9; J gene: TRBJ2-1; clone size: NA; CDR3 DNA: TGTGCCAGCAGCGTAGGGGGGTCTGAGCAGTTCTTC; CDR3 protein: CASSVGGSEQFF
D gene: TRBD1; V gene: TRBV19; J gene: TRBJ1-4; clone size: NA; CDR3 DNA: TGTGCCAGTAAAACGGGACAGGGGTACGAAAAACTGTTTTTT; CDR3 protein: CASKTGQGYEKLFF
D gene: TRBD1; V gene: TRBV5-1; J gene: TRBJ2-3; clone size: NA; CDR3 DNA: TGCGCCAGCAGCGTAAGGACAGGGCACGATACGCAGTATTTT; CDR3 protein: CASSVRTGHDTQYF
D gene: TRBD1; V gene: TRBV5-5; J gene: TRBJ2-7; clone size: NA; CDR3 DNA: TGTGCCAGCAGCCCCGACAGGGGCTACGAGCAGTACTTC; CDR3 protein: CASSPDRGYEQYF
D gene: NA; V gene: TRBV6-6; J gene: TRBJ1-1; clone size: once; CDR3 DNA: TGTGCCAGCAGTTATTACGAAAGCACTGAAGCTTTCTTT; CDR3 protein: CASSYYESTEAFF
D gene: NA; V gene: TRBV6-5; J gene: TRBJ1-4; clone size: NA; CDR3 DNA: TGTGCCAGCAGTCCCCGGGGACTAGGTGAAAAACTGTTTTTT; CDR3 protein: CASSPRGLGEKLFF
D gene: NA; V gene: TRBV7-9; J gene: TRBJ2-4; clone size: NA; CDR3 DNA: TGTGCCAGCAGCTTTCGAGCGGAGGCGGCGGCTGACTTC; CDR3 protein: CASSFRAEAAADF
D gene: NA; V gene: TRBV5-8; J gene: TRBJ2-1; clone size: NA; CDR3 DNA: TGTGCCAGCATTTCGGGAAAAACCTACAATGAGCAGTTCTTC; CDR3 protein: CASISGKTYNEQFF
D gene: NA; V gene: TRBV25-1; J gene: TRBJ2-7; clone size: NA; CDR3 DNA: TGTGCCAGCAGTGAATTGGGGTACGAGCAGTACTTC; CDR3 protein: CASSELGYEQYF
D gene: NA; V gene: TRBV13; J gene: TRBJ2-3; clone size: NA; CDR3 DNA: TGTGCCAGCAGCTTAGGCCGGGTTCTGGATACGCAGTATTTT; CDR3 protein: CASSLGRVLDTQYF
D gene: NA; V gene: TRBV11-2; J gene: TRBJ2-3; clone size: NA; CDR3 DNA: TGTGCCAGCAGCTTACCGGGGACAGATACGCAGTATTTT; CDR3 protein: CASSLPGTDTQYF
D gene: NA; V gene: TRBV15; J gene: TRBJ1-2; clone size: NA; CDR3 DNA: TGTGCCACCAGCAGAGATTATAGGGGCGGGAACTATGGCTACACCTTC; CDR3 protein: CATSRDYRGGNYGYTF
D gene: TRBD1; V gene: TRBV6-5; J gene: TRBJ1-4; clone size: NA; CDR3 DNA: TGTGCCAGCAGTTACGACAGGGTTTATGAAAAACTGTTTTTT; CDR3 protein: CASSYDRVYEKLFF
D gene: NA; V gene: TRBV5-4; J gene: TRBJ1-3; clone size: NA; CDR3 DNA: TGTGCCAGCAGCTTGGGAGGCAGCAACTCTGGAAACACCATATATTTT; CDR3 protein: CASSLGGSNSGNTIYF
D gene: NA; V gene: TRBV4-2; J gene: TRBJ2-3; clone size: few; CDR3 DNA: TGTGCCAGCAGCCAACTCCGGGAGCGGCGCACAGATACGCAGTATTTT; CDR3 protein: CASSQLRERRTDTQYF
D gene: NA; V gene: TRBV6-5; J gene: TRBJ1-1; clone size: NA; CDR3 DNA: TGTGCCAGCAGTTACTCGGACCATTTAGAGGCTTTCTTT; CDR3 protein: CASSYSDHLEAFF
D gene: NA; V gene: TRBV5-5; J gene: TRBJ2-3; clone size: NA; CDR3 DNA: TGTGCCAGCAGCTTTCAGACGGGGAATGAGATTGGCACGCAGTATTTT; CDR3 protein: CASSFQTGNEIGTQYF
D gene: NA; V gene: TRBV19; J gene: TRBJ1-4; clone size: NA; CDR3 DNA: TGTGCCAGTAGTATAGTAGGACGGCGAGATGGAAATGAAAAACTGTTTTTT; CDR3 protein: CASSIVGRRDGNEKLFF
D gene: NA; V gene: TRBV15; J gene: TRBJ2-7; clone size: NA; CDR3 DNA: TGTGCCACCAGCTACCGGGATGGGGGCCACGAGCAGTACTTC; CDR3 protein: CATSYRDGGHEQYF